This T cell receptor (beta chain) was sequenced in a study of regulatory T cells in long-lasting Graves disease. Library construction for TCR beta used iRepertoire HTBI primers and Arm-PCR of CDR3 regions. Each CDR3 protein gets one entry after TCRdb re-called the multiplex PCR reads with MiXCR. The repertoire holds 550,000 to 700,000 distinct CDR3 sequences, with roughly 16% as singletons. This clonotype was seen ten or more times. Antigen specificity is unknown. Overall study findings and caveats: TRBV28, TRBJ1-2 and TRBJ2-5 emerged as the favored segments in persistent disease.

With V trimmed by 5 bases and J by 6 bases, 8 bases remained unmatched. The length of the CDR3 is 16 residues. Germline loops: CDR1 MNHEY, CDR2 SVGEGT. Time point noted: newly diagnosed GD, antithyroid drugs for less than 3 months. The TCR library was prepared using RNA isolated from PBMCs. The same sample was also studied in work on T cells in Graves' hyperthyroidism and ophthalmopathy.

The J gene is TRBJ2-1, the V gene TRBV6-2 or TRBV6-3; 12 bases match TRBD2. The TCR originated in a man younger than 30 with Graves disease. The sample was peripheral blood mononuclear cells (PBMCs), taken at new diagnosis, from a patient treated with antithyroid drugs. In DNA form, the CDR3 reads TGTGCCAGCAGTGTGGACCTAGCGGGAGGGCGCAATGAGCAGTTCTTC. Translating it yields CASSVDLAGGRNEQFF.